The present TCR beta chain was sequenced within a study of cytomegalovirus exposure and HLA in healthy donors. Both 60 Vbeta primers and 13 Jbeta primers went into the PCR. Libraries were prepared by immunoSEQ multiplex PCR; TCRdb keeps only in-frame clonotypes and omits some of them. The profile shows around 150,000 clones, about four fifths of them singletons. Study-wide findings and caveats: Follow-up analysis later connected one missense variant in DCLRE1C with trimming of TCR beta V- and J-genes.

Germline assignment: CDR1 SGHDN and CDR2 FVKESK. The CDR3 contains 14 residues. The V end lost 4 bases, the J end lost 6 bases, and 16 bases lay between the germline ends. Concerning this clone itself: Its matching antigen is unknown.

Sequenced input: PBMCs. The J gene is TRBJ2-7, the V gene TRBV14; D may be TRBD2 (5 bases). This TCR was recovered from a human donor in good health. CDR3 sequence reads: CASSPRLAAGEQYF. CDR3 nucleotides: TGTGCCAGCAGCCCCAGGCTGGCTGCGGGCGAGCAGTACTTC.